This T cell receptor beta chain is drawn from a study of cytomegalovirus exposure and HLA in healthy donors. Study-level points and caveats: Some V segments could not be told apart, so they were left out, TRBV6-2 and TRBV6-3 among them. A later analysis linked a missense variant in DCLRE1C to the trimming of TCR beta V and J genes.

13 Jbeta primers and 60 Vbeta primers were used for the PCR. Profiled with immunoSEQ multiplex PCR; TCRdb holds only in-frame clones, not every one. The table includes around 220,000 clones, under 80% detected once. Losses at the gene ends were 1 base for V and 1 base for J; bases not matched to a gene: 9. From germline, CDR1 is SGHRS and CDR2 YFSETQ. This CDR3 comprises 18 residues. To note about this clone: The antigen is unknown.

The chain couples TRBV5-1 to TRBJ2-7; 12 nucleotides match TRBD2. Sequenced sample: PBMCs. This clonotype originated in a woman aged 30 to 39 in good health and CMV-seronegative. The CDR3 nucleotides read TGCGCCAGCAGCTTGAGGTCTAGCGGGGGGGCCGAGTCCTACGAGCAGTACTTC. Translating gives CASSLRSSGGAESYEQYF. Filled out from reference TRBV5-1 and TRBJ2-7, the complete variable domain reads KAGVTQTPRYLIKTRGQQVTLSCSPISGHRSVSWYQQTPGQGLQFLFEYFSETQRNKGNFPGRFSGRQFSNSRSEMNVSTLELGDSALYLCASSLRSSGGAESYEQYFGPGTRLTVT.